This T cell receptor (beta chain) was recorded in a study of Ad26.COV2.S vaccination and SARS-CoV-2 variants. On the study more broadly: Recipients of Ad26.COV2.S got it intramuscularly, once or twice 56 days apart. Study-wide findings and caveats: Recipients given vaccine exceeded placebo recipients in spike-specific TCR breadth.

The method was immunoSEQ multiplex PCR; TCRdb's version includes in-frame clones alone and lacks a portion of them. Altogether about 400,000 clones are present, roughly 90% being singletons, with the ten largest covering 1.9%. As for this clone: Its cognate antigen is unknown.

V gave up 7 bases and J gave up 6 bases; unmatched junction bases: 9. Germline lookup yields CDR1 MNHEY and CDR2 SVGAGI. The CDR3 contains 15 residues. Treatment specified: roughly 20 received Ad26.COV2.S at low or high dose, single or two shots; about 5 received placebo; per-sample allocation not given. Specimens were obtained on day 63 following the first vaccine or placebo injection. A Boston donor was an adult aged 18-55 years. V and J are TRBV6-5 and TRBJ2-3; 11 bases are a match to TRBD2. The sequences come from peripheral blood, collected in a trial of Ad26.COV2.S vaccine versus placebo. The origin of this receptor is a person between 18 and 59 years old who received the Ad26.COV2.S COVID-19 vaccine or a placebo. CDR3 sequence: CASTTGASGRDTQYF. The CDR3 nucleotides are TGTGCCAGCACCACGGGAGCTAGCGGGAGGGATACGCAGTATTTT.